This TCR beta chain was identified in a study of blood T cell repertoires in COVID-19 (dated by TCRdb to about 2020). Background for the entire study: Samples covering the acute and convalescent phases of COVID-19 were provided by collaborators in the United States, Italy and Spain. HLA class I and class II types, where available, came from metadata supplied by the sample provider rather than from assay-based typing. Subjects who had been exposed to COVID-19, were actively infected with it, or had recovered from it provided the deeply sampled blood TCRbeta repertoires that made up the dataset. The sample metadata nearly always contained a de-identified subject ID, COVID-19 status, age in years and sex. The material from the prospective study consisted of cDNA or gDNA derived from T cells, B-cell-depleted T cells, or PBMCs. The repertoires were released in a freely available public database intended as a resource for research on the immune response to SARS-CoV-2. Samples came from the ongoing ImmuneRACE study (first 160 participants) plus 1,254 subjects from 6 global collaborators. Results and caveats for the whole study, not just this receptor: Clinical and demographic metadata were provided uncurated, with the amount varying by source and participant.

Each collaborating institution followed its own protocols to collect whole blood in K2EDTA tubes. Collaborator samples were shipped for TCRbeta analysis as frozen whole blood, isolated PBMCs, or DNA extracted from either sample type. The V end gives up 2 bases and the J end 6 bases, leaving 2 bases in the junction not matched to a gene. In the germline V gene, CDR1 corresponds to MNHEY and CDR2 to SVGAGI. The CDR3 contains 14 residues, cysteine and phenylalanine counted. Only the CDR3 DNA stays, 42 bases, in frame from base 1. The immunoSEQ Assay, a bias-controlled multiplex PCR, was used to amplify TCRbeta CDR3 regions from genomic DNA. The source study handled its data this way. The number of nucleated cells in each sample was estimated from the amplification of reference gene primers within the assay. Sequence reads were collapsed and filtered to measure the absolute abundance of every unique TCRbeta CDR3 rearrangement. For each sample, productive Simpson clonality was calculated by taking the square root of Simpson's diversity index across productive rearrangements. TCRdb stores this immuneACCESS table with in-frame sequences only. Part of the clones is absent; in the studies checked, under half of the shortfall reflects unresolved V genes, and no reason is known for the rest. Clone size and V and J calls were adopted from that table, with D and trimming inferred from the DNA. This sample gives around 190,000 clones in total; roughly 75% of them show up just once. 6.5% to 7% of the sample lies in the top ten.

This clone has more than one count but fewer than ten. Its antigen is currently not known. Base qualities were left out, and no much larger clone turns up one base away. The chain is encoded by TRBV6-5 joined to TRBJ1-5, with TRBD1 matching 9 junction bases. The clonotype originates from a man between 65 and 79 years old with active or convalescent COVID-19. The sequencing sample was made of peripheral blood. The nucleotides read TGTGCCAGCAGTTACGGGACAGGGTCTCAGCCCCAGCATTTT. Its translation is CASSYGTGSQPQHF.